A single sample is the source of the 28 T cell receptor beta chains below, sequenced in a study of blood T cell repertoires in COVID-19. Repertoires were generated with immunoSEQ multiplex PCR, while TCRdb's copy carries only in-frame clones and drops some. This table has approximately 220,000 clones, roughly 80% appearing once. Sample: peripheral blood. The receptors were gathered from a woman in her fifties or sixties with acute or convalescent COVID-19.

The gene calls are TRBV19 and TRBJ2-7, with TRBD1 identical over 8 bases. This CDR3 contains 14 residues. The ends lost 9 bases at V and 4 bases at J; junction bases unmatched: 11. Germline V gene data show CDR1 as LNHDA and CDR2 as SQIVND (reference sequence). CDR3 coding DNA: TGTGCCAGCAGTGAGACAGGGGCCTATTACGAGCAGTACTTC. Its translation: CASSETGAYYEQYF.

CDR3 sequence reads: CASSLQAGGDTQYF. The CDR3 nucleotides read TGCGCCAGCAGCCTACAGGCCGGGGGGGATACGCAGTATTTT. The chain carries TRBV5-1 and TRBJ2-3, with 7 nucleotides matching TRBD2. The CDR3 is 14 amino acids. Trimming at V came to 4 bases and at J to 6 bases, leaving 8 bases not matched to a gene. Germline values: CDR1 SGHRS, CDR2 YFSETQ.

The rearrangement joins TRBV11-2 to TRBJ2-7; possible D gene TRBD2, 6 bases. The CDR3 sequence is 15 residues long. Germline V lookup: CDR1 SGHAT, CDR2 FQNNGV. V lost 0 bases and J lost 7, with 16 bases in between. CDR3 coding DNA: TGTGCCAGCAGCTTAGATCCGTCGGGGGTGGAAGAGCAGTACTTC. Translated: CASSLDPSGVEEQYF.

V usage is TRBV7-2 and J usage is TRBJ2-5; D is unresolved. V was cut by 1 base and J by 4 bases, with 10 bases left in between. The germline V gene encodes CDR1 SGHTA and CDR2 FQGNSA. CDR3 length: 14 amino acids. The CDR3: CASSLERSRETQYF. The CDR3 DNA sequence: TGTGCCAGCAGCTTAGAACGGAGCCGAGAGACCCAGTACTTC.

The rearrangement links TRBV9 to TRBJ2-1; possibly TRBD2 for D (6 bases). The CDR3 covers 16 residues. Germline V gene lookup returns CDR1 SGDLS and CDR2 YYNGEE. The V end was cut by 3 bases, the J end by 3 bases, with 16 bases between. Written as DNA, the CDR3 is TGTGCCAGCAGCGCCGGGGACTTGGGGGTCTACAATGAGCAGTTCTTC. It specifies CASSAGDLGVYNEQFF.

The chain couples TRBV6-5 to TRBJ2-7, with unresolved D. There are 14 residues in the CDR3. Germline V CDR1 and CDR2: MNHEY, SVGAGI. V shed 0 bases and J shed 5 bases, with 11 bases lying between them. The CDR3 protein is CASSYSVSFHEQYF. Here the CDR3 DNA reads TGTGCCAGCAGTTACTCGGTTAGTTTCCACGAGCAGTACTTC.

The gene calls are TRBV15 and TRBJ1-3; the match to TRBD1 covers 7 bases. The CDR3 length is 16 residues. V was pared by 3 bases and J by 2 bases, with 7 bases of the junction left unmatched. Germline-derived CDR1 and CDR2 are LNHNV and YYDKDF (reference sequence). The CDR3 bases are TGTGCCACCAGCAGGGGATTGGGACAGACTGGAAACACCATATATTTT. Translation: CATSRGLGQTGNTIYF.

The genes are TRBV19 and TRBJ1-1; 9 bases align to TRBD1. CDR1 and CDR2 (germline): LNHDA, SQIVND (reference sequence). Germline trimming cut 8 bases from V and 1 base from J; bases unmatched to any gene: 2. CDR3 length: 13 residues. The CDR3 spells CASADRGNTEAFF. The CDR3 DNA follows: TGTGCCAGTGCGGACAGGGGGAACACTGAAGCTTTCTTT.

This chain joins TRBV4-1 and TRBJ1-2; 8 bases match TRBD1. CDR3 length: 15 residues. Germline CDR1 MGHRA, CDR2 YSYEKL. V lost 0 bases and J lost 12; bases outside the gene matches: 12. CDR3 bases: TGCGCCAGCAGCCAAGAATGGGGCCCTCAGGGGGCGAACACCTTC. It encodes CASSQEWGPQGANTF.

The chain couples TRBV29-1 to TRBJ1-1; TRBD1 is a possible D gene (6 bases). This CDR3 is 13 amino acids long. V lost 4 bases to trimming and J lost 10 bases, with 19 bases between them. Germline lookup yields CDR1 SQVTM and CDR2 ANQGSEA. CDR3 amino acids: CSVGGGLLGRAFF. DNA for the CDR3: TGCAGCGTTGGCGGGGGCCTTTTGGGACGAGCTTTCTTT.

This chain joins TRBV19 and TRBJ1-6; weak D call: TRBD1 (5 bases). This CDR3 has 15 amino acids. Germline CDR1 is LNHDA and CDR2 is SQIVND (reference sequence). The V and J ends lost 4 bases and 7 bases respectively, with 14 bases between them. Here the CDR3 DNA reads TGTGCCAGTAGTACAGGGCCCGGTTTCAATTCACCCCTCCACTTT. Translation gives CASSTGPGFNSPLHF.

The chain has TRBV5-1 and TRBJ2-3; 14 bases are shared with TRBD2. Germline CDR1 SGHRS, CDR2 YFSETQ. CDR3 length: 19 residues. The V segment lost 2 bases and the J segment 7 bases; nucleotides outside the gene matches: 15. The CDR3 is CASSFGLAGGPGGGNTQYF. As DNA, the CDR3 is TGCGCCAGCAGCTTCGGACTAGCGGGGGGCCCCGGCGGGGGGAATACGCAGTATTTT.

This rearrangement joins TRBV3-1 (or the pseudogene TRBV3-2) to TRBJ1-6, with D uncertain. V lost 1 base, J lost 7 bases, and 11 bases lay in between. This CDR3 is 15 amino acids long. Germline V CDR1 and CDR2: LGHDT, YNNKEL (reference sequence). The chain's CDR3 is CASSQAIGGNSPLHF. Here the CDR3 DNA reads TGTGCCAGCAGCCAAGCTATAGGAGGGAATTCACCCCTCCACTTT.

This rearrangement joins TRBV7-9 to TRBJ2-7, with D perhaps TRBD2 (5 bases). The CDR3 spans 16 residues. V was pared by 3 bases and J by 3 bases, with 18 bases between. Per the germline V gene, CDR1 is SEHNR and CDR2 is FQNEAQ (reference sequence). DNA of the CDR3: TGTGCCAGCAGCTTTGCCCCCCCGGGGAAGAGCTACGAGCAGTACTTC. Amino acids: CASSFAPPGKSYEQYF.

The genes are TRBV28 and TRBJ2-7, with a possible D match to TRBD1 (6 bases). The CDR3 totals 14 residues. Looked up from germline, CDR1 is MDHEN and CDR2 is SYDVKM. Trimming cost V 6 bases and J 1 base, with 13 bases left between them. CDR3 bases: TGTGCCAGCAGGACGACAGGTAGATCCTACGAGCAGTACTTC. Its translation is CASRTTGRSYEQYF.

In DNA, the CDR3 is TGCGCCAGCAGCTTGGCCGGGACTAGCGGTGCCCAGGGTACGCAGTATTTT. Its translation is CASSLAGTSGAQGTQYF. The chain recombines TRBV5-1 with TRBJ2-3, with 11 nucleotides matching TRBD2. This CDR3 comprises 17 residues. The germline CDR1 and CDR2 sequences are SGHRS and YFSETQ. V dropped 0 bases and J dropped 8; count of bases not matched to a gene: 11.

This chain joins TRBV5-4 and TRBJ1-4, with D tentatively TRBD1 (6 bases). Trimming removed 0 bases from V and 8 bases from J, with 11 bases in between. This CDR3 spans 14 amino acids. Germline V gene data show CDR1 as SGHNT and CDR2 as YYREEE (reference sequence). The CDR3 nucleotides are TGTGCCAGCAGCTTGGTAGGGGGTGGCGAAAAACTGTTTTTT. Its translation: CASSLVGGGEKLFF. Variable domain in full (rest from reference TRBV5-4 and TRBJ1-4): ETGVTQSPTHLIKTRGQQVTLRCSSQSGHNTVSWYQQALGQGPQFIFQYYREEENGRGNFPPRFSGLQFPNYSSELNVNALELDDSALYLCASSLVGGGEKLFFGSGTQLSVL.

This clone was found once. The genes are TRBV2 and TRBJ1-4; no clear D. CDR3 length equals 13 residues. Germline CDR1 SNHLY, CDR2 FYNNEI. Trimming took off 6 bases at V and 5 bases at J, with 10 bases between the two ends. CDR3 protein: CASRTEVNEKLFF. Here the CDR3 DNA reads TGTGCCAGCAGGACGGAGGTAAATGAAAAACTGTTTTTT. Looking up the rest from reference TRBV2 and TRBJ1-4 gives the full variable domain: EPEVTQTPSHQVTQMGQEVILRCVPISNHLYFYWYRQILGQKVEFLVSFYNNEISEKSEIFDDQFSVERPDGSNFTLKIRSTKLEDSAMYFCASRTEVNEKLFFGSGTQLSVL.

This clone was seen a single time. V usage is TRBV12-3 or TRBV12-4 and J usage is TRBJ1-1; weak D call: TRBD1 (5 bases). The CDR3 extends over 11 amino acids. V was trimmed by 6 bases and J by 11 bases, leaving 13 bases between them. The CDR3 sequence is CASSLRRGAFF. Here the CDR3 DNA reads TGTGCCAGCAGCTTGCGGCGGGGGGCTTTCTTT.

CDR3 residues: CASSGTSGGASLSFRETQYF. As DNA, the CDR3 is TGCGCCAGCAGCGGGACTAGCGGGGGGGCGTCTCTTTCTTTTCGAGAGACCCAGTACTTC. The gene calls are TRBV5-1 and TRBJ2-5, with 16 bases fitting TRBD2. Trimming at V came to 4 bases and at J to 4 bases, leaving 16 bases not matched to a gene. Germline assignment: CDR1 SGHRS and CDR2 YFSETQ. The CDR3 spans 20 residues.

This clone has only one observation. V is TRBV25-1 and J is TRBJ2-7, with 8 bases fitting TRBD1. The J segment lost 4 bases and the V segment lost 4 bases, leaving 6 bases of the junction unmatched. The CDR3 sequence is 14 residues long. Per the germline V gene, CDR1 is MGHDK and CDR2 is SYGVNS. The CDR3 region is CASSGAGGQYEQYF. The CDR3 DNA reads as TGTGCCAGCAGTGGAGCAGGGGGCCAGTACGAGCAGTACTTC.

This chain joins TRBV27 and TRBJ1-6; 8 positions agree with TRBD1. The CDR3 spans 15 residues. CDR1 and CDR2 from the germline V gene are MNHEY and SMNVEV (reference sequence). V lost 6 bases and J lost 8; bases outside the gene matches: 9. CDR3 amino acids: CASRPAGTGHSPLHF. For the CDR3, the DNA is TGTGCCAGCAGACCCGCCGGGACAGGACATTCACCCCTCCACTTT.

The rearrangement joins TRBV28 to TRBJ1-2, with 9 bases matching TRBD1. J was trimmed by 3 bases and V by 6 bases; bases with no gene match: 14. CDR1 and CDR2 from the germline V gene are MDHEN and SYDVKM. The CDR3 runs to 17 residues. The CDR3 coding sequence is TGTGCCAGCAGGGGGGAGGGACAGGGTTCTTCGTACTATGGCTACACCTTC. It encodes CASRGEGQGSSYYGYTF.

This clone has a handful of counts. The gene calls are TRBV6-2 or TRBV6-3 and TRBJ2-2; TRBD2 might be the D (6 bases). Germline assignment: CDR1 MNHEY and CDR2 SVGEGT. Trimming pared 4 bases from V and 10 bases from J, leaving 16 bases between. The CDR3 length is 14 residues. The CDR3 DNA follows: TGTGCCAGCAGTTTGAATTCCCCTAGCGTGGAGCTGTTTTTT. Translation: CASSLNSPSVELFF.

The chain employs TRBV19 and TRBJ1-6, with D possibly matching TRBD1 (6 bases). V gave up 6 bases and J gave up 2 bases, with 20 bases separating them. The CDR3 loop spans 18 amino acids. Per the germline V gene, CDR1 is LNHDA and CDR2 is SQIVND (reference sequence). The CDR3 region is CASSSLSGVFAYNSPLHF. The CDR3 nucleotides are TGTGCCAGTAGCTCTTTGTCAGGGGTATTCGCCTATAATTCACCCCTCCACTTT.

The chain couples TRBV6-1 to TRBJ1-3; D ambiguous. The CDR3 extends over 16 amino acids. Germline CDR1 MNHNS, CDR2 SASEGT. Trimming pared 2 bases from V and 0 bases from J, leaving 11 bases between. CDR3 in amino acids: CASSETSPSSGNTIYF. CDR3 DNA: TGTGCCAGCAGTGAAACAAGCCCTAGCTCTGGAAACACCATATATTTT.

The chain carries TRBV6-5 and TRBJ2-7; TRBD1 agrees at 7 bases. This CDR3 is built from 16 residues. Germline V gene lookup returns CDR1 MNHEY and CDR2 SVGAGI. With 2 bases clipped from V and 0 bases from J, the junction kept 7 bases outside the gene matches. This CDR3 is CASSYTPTGSSYEQYF. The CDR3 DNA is TGTGCCAGCAGTTACACCCCGACAGGGAGCTCCTACGAGCAGTACTTC.

The CDR3 DNA reads TGCAGCGTTGAAGACGGAGTCTATGGCTACACCTTC. As protein: CSVEDGVYGYTF. The chain carries TRBV29-1 and TRBJ1-2; D gene ambiguous. The CDR3 length is 12 residues. Germline CDR1 is SQVTM and CDR2 is ANQGSEA. With 0 bases removed from V and 4 bases from J, the gap between germline ends came to 6 bases. Together with reference TRBV29-1 and TRBJ1-2, the CDR3 gives the full variable domain: SAVISQKPSRDICQRGTSLTIQCQVDSQVTMMFWYRQQPGQSLTLIATANQGSEATYESGFVIDKFPISRPNLTFSTLTVSNMSPEDSSIYLCSVEDGVYGYTFGSGTRLTVV.